What follows are 6 T cell receptor beta chains derived from one specimen sequenced in a study of TIL therapy for anti-PD-1-resistant metastatic lung cancer. The libraries were made with immunoSEQ v3. Some clones are missing from TCRdb's copy, which holds only in-frame ones; the method was immunoSEQ multiplex PCR. The repertoire consists of about 49,000 clones, with around 80% occurring once and the leading ten covering about 15%. Indicated time point: pre-treatment sample, taken before nivolumab and TIL therapy. The material was blood, obtained at baseline. These receptors all come from a man between 65 and 85 years old with non-small cell lung cancer.

V is TRBV4-1 and J is TRBJ1-3; D not resolved. CDR3 size: 15 residues. Germline lookup yields CDR1 MGHRA and CDR2 YSYEKL. Trimming left V 1 base short and J 0 bases short, with 7 bases between. Here the CDR3 reads CASSQVSSSGNTIYF. The CDR3, as DNA: TGCGCCAGCAGCCAAGTCTCGTCCTCTGGAAACACCATATATTTT.

The gene calls are TRBV28 and TRBJ1-2; possible D gene TRBD1, 5 bases. V lost 4 bases and J lost 3, with 15 bases in between. Germline V gives CDR1 MDHEN, CDR2 SYDVKM. The CDR3 length is 15 residues. The CDR3 bases are TGTGCCAGCAGTTCGTTACAGGTTGCTGACTATGGCTACACCTTC. It encodes CASSSLQVADYGYTF.

The rearrangement links TRBV29-1 to TRBJ1-5, with D possibly TRBD1 on 5 matching bases. The CDR3 is 14 residues long. V was pared by 6 bases and J by 0 bases, with 12 bases between. The germline gives CDR1 SQVTM, CDR2 ANQGSEA. CDR3 DNA: TGCAGCGTGGGTACAGGACATAGCAATCAGCCCCAGCATTTT. As protein: CSVGTGHSNQPQHF.

This chain links TRBV7-9 with TRBJ1-1; 8 nucleotides match TRBD1. The V gene's germline CDR1 is SEHNR and CDR2 FQNEAQ (reference sequence). The CDR3 spans 15 residues. Trimming at V came to 1 base and at J to 6 bases, leaving 7 bases not matched to a gene. CDR3 amino acids: CASSLERTGIAEAFF. CDR3 sequence (DNA): TGTGCCAGCAGCTTAGAAAGGACAGGGATCGCTGAAGCTTTCTTT.

The rearrangement joins TRBV9 to TRBJ1-2; 7 bases are a match to TRBD1. V lost 4 bases to trimming and J lost 7 bases; unmatched junction nucleotides: 13. The CDR3 covers 15 residues. Germline V gene data show CDR1 as SGDLS and CDR2 as YYNGEE. Written as DNA, the CDR3 is TGTGCCAGCAGCCAATCATCGACAGGGACCTCTGGCTACACCTTC. It codes for CASSQSSTGTSGYTF.

V gene TRBV28 combines with J gene TRBJ2-7, with TRBD1 identical over 8 bases. J was trimmed by 4 bases and V by 8 bases; bases with no gene match: 7. Germline V lookup: CDR1 MDHEN, CDR2 SYDVKM. This CDR3 is 13 amino acids long. This CDR3 reads CASEDRARYEQYF. The CDR3 DNA reads TGTGCCAGCGAGGACAGGGCCCGGTACGAGCAGTACTTC.